This T cell receptor beta chain was identified in a study of PD-L1 blockade in urothelial cancer. Turning to the study itself: Analysis of blood occurred 3 weeks (second dose) and 6 weeks after treatment start.

The CDR3 contains 15 residues. Germline CDR1 reads LNHDA; CDR2 reads SQIVND (reference sequence). The ends lost 6 bases at V and 0 bases at J; junction bases unmatched: 5. Produced via immunoSEQ multiplex PCR; TCRdb's table is partial and in-frame only. The repertoire holds 25,000 to 30,000 clones, with around 84% as singletons. The time point here: peripheral blood 6 weeks after treatment start. The source of this sequence is a man between 70 and 80 years old with urothelial cancer. The V and J genes are TRBV19 and TRBJ1-1, with 9 bases identical to TRBD1. The sample was PBMCs, taken around atezolizumab (anti-PD-L1) treatment. CDR3 nucleotide sequence: TGTGCCAGTAGGCCCGACAGGGGGATGAACACTGAAGCTTTCTTT. Residues: CASRPDRGMNTEAFF.